The next 3 T cell receptor beta chains were all read from a single sample in a study of early T cells in non-severe SARS-CoV-2 infection. TCRdb independently ran MiXCR on the 5' RACE reads; one entry per CDR3 protein. The repertoire holds about 55,000 distinct CDR3 sequences, around 6.6% seen once, with 5.8% in the top ten. The material was whole blood, obtained at baseline. Receptor source: an adult who was a healthcare worker with PCR-confirmed SARS-CoV-2 infection or an uninfected control (not recorded which).

The CDR3 region is CAWSVSRTTGRAGNEKLFF. The CDR3 DNA sequence: TGTGCCTGGAGTGTAAGCCGAACCACAGGCCGCGCTGGTAATGAAAAACTGTTTTTT. The chain recombines TRBV30 with TRBJ1-4; TRBD1 is a possible D gene (5 bases). With 0 bases removed from V and 4 bases from J, the gap between germline ends came to 24 bases. Germline values: CDR1 GTSNPN, CDR2 SVGIG (reference sequence). The CDR3 length is 19 residues.

This clonotype was observed at least ten times. CDR3 sequence (DNA): TGTGCCAGCAGCAAGTCACGGGACAGAGGGGAAAAACTGTTTTTT. Protein: CASSKSRDRGEKLFF. The chain uses TRBV21-1 and TRBJ1-4; the table assigns TRBD1, which was not confirmed against the DNA. TRBV21-1 is noted as a pseudogene. The length of the CDR3 is 15 residues.

This clonotype appeared many times. This sequence joins TRBV4-3 and TRBJ1-4; 8 nucleotides match TRBD1. V shed 2 bases, J shed 3 bases, and the junction held 14 bases outside the gene matches. Germline V gives CDR1 LGHNA, CDR2 YSLEER. CDR3 length equals 19 residues. The CDR3 DNA reads as TGCGCCAGCAGCCAAACCCCACCACTACAGGGGGTGGCTAATGAAAAACTGTTTTTT. Protein sequence: CASSQTPPLQGVANEKLFF.